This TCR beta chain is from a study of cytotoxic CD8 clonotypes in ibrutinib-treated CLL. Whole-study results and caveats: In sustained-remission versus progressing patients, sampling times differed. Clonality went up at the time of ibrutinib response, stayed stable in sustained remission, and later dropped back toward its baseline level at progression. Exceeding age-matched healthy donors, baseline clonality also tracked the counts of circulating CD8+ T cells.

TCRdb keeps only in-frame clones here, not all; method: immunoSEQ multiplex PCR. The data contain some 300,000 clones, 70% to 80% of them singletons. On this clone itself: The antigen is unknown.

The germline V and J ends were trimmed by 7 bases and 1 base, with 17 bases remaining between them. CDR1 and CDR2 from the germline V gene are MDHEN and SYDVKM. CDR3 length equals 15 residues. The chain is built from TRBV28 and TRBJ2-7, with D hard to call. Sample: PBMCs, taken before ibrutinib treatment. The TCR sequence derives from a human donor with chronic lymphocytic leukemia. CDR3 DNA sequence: TGTGCCAGCACCCATCACCTGAGGCGGTCCTACGAGCAGTACTTC. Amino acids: CASTHHLRRSYEQYF.